This paragraph reports one T cell receptor (beta chain). The data originate from a study of blood T cell repertoires in COVID-19. TCRdb's copy holds only in-frame clones and misses some; the assay was immunoSEQ multiplex PCR. The sample shows about 45,000 clones, approximately 80% of them seen only once. The CDR3 spans 16 residues. The V and J ends lost 6 bases and 5 bases, in that order; junction bases with no gene match: 10. Germline V gene lookup returns CDR1 KGHSH and CDR2 LQKENI. The J gene is TRBJ1-1, the V gene TRBV18; 12 nucleotides agree with TRBD1. The sample was peripheral blood. The source is a man between 65 and 85 years old with acute or convalescent COVID-19. The CDR3 region has the DNA TGTGCCAGCTCCTCCGGGACAGGGGGCGGACGTACTGAAGCTTTCTTT. Its protein product is CASSSGTGGGRTEAFF. Drawing the rest from reference TRBV18 and TRBJ1-1, the complete variable domain is NAGVMQNPRHLVRRRGQEARLRCSPMKGHSHVYWYRQLPEEGLKFMVYLQKENIIDESGMPKERFSAEFPKEGPSILRIQQVVRGDSAAYFCASSSGTGGGRTEAFFGQGTRLTVV.